This T cell receptor (beta chain) emerged from a study of T cell responses to AZD1222 COVID-19 vaccine. Overall study context: Second-dose timings of about 4 or about 12 weeks were pooled.

The CDR3 totals 12 residues. The V and J ends lost 7 bases and 3 bases respectively, with 9 bases between them. CDR1 and CDR2 from the germline V gene are LNHDA and SQIVND (reference sequence). Method: immunoSEQ multiplex PCR; TCRdb's copy keeps in-frame clones and lacks some. This repertoire shows 65,000 to 75,000 clones, 82% found once; its top ten account for over 5%. The source was peripheral blood, collected on day 0 of AZD1222 vaccination. The clonotype was recovered from an adult in good health. The rearrangement links TRBV19 to TRBJ1-2; D unclear. CDR3: CASMNLDYGYTF. CDR3 DNA: TGTGCCAGTATGAACTTGGACTATGGCTACACCTTC.